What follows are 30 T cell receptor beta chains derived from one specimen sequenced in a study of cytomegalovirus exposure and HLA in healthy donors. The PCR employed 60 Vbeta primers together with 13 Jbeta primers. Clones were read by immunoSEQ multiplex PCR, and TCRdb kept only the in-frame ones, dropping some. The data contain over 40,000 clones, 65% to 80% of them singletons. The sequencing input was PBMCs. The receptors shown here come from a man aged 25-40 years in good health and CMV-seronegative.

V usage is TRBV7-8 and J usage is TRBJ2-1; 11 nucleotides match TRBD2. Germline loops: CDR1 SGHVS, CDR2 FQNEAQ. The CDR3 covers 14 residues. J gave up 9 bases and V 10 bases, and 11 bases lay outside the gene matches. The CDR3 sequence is CATGTSGILSEQFF. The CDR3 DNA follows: TGTGCCACCGGGACTAGCGGAATCTTAAGTGAGCAGTTCTTC.

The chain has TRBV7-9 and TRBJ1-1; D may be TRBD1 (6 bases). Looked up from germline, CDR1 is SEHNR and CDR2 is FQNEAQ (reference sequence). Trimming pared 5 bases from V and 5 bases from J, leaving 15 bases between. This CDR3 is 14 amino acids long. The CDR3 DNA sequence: TGTGCCAGCAGCCACGAGGGGGAGGGGACTGAAGCTTTCTTT. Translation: CASSHEGEGTEAFF. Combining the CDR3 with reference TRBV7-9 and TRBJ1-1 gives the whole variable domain DTGVSQNPRHKITKRGQNVTFRCDPISEHNRLYWYRQTLGQGPEFLTYFQNEAQLEKSRLLSDRFSAERPKGSFSTLEIQRTEQGDSAMYLCASSHEGEGTEAFFGQGTRLTVV.

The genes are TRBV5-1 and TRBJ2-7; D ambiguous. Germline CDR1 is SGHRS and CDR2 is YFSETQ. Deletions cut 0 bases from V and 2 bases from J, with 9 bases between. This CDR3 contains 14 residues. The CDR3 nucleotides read TGCGCCAGCAGCTTGGGGCTTTCCACCTACGAGCAGTACTTC. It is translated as CASSLGLSTYEQYF.

CDR3 nucleotide sequence: TGTGCCAGCAGCCCAAAGCGGGGGCCCTACGAGCAGTACTTC. It is translated as CASSPKRGPYEQYF. This rearrangement joins TRBV7-9 to TRBJ2-7, with 8 bases matching TRBD2. The CDR3 has 14 amino acids. V lost 5 bases, J lost 2 bases, and 5 bases stayed unmatched. Per germline, CDR1 SEHNR and CDR2 FQNEAQ (reference sequence).

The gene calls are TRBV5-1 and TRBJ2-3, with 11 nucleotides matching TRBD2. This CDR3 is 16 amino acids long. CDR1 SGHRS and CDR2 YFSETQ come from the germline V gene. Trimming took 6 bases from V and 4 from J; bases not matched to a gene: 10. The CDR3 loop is CASTDQTSGISDTQYF. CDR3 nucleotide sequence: TGCGCCAGCACCGACCAGACTAGCGGGATATCAGATACGCAGTATTTT.

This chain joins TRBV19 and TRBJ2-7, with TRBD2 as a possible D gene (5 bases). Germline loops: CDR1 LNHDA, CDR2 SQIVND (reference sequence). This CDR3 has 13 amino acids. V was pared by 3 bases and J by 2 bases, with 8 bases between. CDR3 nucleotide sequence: TGTGCCAGTAGTATTGAGGGTACCTACGAGCAGTACTTC. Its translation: CASSIEGTYEQYF.

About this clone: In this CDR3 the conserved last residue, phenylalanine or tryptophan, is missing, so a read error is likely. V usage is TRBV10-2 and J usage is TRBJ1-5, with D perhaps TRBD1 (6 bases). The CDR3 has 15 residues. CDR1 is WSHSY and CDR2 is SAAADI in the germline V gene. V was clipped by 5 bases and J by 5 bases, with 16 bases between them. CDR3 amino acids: CASSQLQGAYQPQHV. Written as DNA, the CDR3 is TGCGCCAGCAGTCAACTACAGGGTGCTTATCAGCCCCAGCATGTT.

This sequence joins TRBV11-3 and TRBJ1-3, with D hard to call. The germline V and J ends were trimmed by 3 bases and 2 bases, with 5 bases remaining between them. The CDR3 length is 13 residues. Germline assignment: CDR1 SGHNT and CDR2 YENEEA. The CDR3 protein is CASSLSPGNTIYF. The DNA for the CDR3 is TGTGCCAGCAGCTTGAGTCCTGGAAACACCATATATTTT.

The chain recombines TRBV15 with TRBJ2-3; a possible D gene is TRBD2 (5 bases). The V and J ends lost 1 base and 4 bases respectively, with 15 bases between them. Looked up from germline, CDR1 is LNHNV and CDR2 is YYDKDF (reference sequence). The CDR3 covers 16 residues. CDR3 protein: CATSRGRTFSSDTQYF. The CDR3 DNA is TGTGCCACCAGCAGAGGGAGGACCTTTAGCTCAGATACGCAGTATTTT.

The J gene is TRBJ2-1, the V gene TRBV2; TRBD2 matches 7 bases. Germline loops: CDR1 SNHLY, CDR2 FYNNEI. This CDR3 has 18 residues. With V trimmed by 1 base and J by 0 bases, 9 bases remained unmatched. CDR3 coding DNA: TGTGCCAGCAGTGAAGGTCTAGCGGCCCGAAGCTCCTACAATGAGCAGTTCTTC. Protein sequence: CASSEGLAARSSYNEQFF.

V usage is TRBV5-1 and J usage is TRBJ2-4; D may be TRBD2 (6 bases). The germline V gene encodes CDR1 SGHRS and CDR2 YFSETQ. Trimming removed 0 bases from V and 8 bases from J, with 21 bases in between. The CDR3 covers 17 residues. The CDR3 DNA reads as TGCGCCAGCAGCTTGGGGGGGTTGGGTTTTAGCGGAGACATTCAGTACTTC. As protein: CASSLGGLGFSGDIQYF.

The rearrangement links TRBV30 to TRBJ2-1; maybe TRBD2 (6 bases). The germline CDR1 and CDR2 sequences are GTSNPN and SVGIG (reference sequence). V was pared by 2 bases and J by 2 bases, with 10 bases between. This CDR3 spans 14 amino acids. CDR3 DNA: TGTGCCTGGAGTAGACTAGAGGCCTACAATGAGCAGTTCTTC. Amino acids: CAWSRLEAYNEQFF.

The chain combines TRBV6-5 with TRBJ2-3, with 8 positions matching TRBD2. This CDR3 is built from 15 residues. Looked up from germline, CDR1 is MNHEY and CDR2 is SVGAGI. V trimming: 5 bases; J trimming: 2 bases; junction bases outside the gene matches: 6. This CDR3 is CASSASGGYTDTQYF. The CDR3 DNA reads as TGTGCCAGCAGTGCGAGCGGGGGTTACACAGATACGCAGTATTTT.

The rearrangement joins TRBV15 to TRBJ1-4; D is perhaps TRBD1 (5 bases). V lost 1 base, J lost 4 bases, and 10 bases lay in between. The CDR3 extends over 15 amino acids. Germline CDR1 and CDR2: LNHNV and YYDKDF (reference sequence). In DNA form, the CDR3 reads TGTGCCACCAGCAGAGGCGGGACGCATAATGAAAAACTGTTTTTT. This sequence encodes CATSRGGTHNEKLFF. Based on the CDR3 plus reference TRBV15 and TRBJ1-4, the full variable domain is DAMVIQNPRYQVTQFGKPVTLSCSQTLNHNVMYWYQQKSSQAPKLLFHYYDKDFNNEADTPDNFQSRRPNTSFCFLDIRSPGLGDTAMYLCATSRGGTHNEKLFFGSGTQLSVL.

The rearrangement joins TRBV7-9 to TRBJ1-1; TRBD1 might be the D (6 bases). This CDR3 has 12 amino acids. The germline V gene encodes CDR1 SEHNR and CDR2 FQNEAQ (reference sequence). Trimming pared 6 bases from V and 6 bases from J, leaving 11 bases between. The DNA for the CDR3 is TGTGCCAGCAGGCCACAGGGCGCTGAAGCTTTCTTT. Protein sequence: CASRPQGAEAFF.

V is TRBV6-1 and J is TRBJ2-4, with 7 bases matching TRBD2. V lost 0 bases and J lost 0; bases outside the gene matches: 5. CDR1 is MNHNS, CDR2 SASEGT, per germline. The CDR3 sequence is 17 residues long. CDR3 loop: CASSEAPSGIAKNIQYF. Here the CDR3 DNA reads TGTGCCAGCAGTGAAGCCCCTAGCGGAATAGCCAAAAACATTCAGTACTTC.

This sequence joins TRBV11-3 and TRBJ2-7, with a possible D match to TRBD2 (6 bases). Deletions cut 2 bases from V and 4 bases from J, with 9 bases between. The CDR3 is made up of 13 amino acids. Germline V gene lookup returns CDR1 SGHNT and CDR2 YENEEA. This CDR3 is CASSLWGEYEQYF. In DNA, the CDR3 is TGTGCCAGCAGCTTATGGGGGGAATACGAGCAGTACTTC. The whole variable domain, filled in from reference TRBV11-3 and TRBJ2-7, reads EAGVVQSPRYKIIEKKQPVAFWCNPISGHNTLYWYLQNLGQGPELLIRYENEEAVDDSQLPKDRFSAERLKGVDSTLKIQPAELGDSAVYLCASSLWGEYEQYFGPGTRLTVT.

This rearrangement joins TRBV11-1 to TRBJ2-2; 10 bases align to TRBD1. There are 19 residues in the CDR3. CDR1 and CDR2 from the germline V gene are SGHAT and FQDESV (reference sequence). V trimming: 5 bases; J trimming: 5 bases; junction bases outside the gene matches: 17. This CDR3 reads CASSTTRDRGRGETGELFF. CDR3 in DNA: TGTGCCAGCAGCACAACCCGGGACAGGGGCCGCGGGGAAACCGGGGAGCTGTTTTTT.

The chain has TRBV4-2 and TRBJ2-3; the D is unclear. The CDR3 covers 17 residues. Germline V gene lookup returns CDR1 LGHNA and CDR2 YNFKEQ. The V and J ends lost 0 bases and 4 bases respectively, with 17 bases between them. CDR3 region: CASSQDPSRGYSDTQYF. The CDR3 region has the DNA TGTGCCAGCAGCCAAGACCCCTCTAGAGGTTACTCAGATACGCAGTATTTT.

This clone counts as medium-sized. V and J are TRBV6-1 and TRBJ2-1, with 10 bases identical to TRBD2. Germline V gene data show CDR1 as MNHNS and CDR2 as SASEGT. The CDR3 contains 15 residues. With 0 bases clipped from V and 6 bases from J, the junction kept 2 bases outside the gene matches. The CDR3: CASSEAAGGSNEQFF. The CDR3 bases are TGTGCCAGCAGTGAAGCAGCGGGAGGGAGCAATGAGCAGTTCTTC.

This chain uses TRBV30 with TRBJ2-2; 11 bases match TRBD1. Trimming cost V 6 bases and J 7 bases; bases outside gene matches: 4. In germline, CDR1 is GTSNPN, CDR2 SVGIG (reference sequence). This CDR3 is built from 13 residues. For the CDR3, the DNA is TGTGCCTGCCGGACAGGGGGCCACGGGGAGCTGTTTTTT. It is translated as CACRTGGHGELFF. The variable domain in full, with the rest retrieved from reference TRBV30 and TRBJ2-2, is SQTIHQWPATLVQPVGSPLSLECTVEGTSNPNLYWYRQAAGRGLQLLFYSVGIGQISSEVPQNLSASRPQDRQFILSSKKLLLSDSGFYLCACRTGGHGELFFGEGSRLTVL.

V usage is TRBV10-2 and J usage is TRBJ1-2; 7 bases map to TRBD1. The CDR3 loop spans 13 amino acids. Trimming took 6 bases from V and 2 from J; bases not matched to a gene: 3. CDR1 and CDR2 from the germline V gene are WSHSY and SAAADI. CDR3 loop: CASRGTANYGYTF. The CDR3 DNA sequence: TGCGCCAGCAGGGGGACAGCCAACTATGGCTACACCTTC.

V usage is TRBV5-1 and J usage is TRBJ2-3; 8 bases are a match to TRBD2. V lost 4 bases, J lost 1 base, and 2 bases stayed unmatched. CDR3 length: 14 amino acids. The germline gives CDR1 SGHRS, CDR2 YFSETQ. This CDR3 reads CASSPTSGTDTQYF. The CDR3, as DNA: TGCGCCAGCAGCCCGACTAGCGGCACAGATACGCAGTATTTT. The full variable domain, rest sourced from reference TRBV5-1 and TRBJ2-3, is KAGVTQTPRYLIKTRGQQVTLSCSPISGHRSVSWYQQTPGQGLQFLFEYFSETQRNKGNFPGRFSGRQFSNSRSEMNVSTLELGDSALYLCASSPTSGTDTQYFGPGTRLTVL.

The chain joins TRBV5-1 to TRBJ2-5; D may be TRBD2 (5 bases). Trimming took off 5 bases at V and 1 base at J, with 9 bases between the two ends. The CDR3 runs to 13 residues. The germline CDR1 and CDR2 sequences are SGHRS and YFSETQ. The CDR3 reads CASREGSQETQYF. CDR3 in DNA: TGCGCCAGCAGAGAGGGATCCCAAGAGACCCAGTACTTC.

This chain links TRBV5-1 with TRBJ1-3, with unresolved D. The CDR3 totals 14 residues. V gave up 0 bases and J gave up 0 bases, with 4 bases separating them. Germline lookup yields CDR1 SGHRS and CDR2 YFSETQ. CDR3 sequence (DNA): TGCGCCAGCAGCTTGGACAGCTCTGGAAACACCATATATTTT. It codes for CASSLDSSGNTIYF.

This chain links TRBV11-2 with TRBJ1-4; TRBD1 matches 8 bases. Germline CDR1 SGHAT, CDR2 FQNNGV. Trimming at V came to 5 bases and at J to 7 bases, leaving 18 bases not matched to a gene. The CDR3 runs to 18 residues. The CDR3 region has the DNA TGTGCCAGCAGCGGCAGGGGGCGGGGGCGGCGATTGAGTGAAAAACTGTTTTTT. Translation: CASSGRGRGRRLSEKLFF.

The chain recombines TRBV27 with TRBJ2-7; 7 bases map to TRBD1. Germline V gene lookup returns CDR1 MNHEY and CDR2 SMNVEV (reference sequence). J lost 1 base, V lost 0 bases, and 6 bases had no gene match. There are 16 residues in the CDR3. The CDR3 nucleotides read TGTGCCAGCAGTTTATCAGCACAGGGGTTATCCTACGAGCAGTACTTC. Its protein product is CASSLSAQGLSYEQYF.

DNA of the CDR3: TGCAGCGTCCGCACTCGACCGGACAGGGGAGGCGAGCAGTACTTC. It yields the protein CSVRTRPDRGGEQYF. The chain links TRBV29-1 to TRBJ2-7; 9 bases fit TRBD1. Trimming removed 6 bases from V and 6 bases from J; junction bases left unmatched: 15. CDR3 length: 15 amino acids. Per the germline V gene, CDR1 is SQVTM and CDR2 is ANQGSEA.

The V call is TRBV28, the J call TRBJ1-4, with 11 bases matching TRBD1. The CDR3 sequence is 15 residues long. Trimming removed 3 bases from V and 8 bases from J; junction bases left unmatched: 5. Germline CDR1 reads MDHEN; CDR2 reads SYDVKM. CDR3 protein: CASSFIGTGGEKLFF. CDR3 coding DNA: TGTGCCAGCAGTTTTATAGGGACAGGGGGGGAAAAACTGTTTTTT. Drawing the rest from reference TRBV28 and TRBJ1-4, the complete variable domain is DVKVTQSSRYLVKRTGEKVFLECVQDMDHENMFWYRQDPGLGLRLIYFSYDVKMKEKGDIPEGYSVSREKKERFSLILESASTNQTSMYLCASSFIGTGGEKLFFGSGTQLSVL.

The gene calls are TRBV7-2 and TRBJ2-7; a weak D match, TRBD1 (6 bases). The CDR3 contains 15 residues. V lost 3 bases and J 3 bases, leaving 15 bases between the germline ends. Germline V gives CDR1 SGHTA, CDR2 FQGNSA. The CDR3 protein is CASSFSGQPLYEQYF. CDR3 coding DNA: TGTGCCAGCAGCTTTTCGGGACAACCCCTCTACGAGCAGTACTTC.